This TCR beta chain originates from a study of blood T cell repertoires in COVID-19. Study overall: COVID-19 samples, acute and convalescent, were from the United States, Italy and Spain. Sources were T cells, B-cell-depleted T cells, or PBMCs; the material itself was cDNA or gDNA.

Per germline, CDR1 SGDLS and CDR2 YYNGEE. The CDR3 contains 14 residues. The junction had 6 bases not matched to a gene; V was cut back by 4 bases and J by 4 bases. TCRdb's table, derived via immunoSEQ multiplex PCR, lists solely in-frame clones and lacks some. Here the sample spans 250,000 to 350,000 clones, 86% being singletons. The sample comprised peripheral blood. The chain couples TRBV9 to TRBJ2-3; TRBD2 matches 7 bases. The sequence was obtained from a woman aged 50 to 60 with acute or convalescent COVID-19. The DNA for the CDR3 is TGTGCCAGCAGCACCCGCGGGAGTTCAGATACGCAGTATTTT. It yields the protein CASSTRGSSDTQYF.